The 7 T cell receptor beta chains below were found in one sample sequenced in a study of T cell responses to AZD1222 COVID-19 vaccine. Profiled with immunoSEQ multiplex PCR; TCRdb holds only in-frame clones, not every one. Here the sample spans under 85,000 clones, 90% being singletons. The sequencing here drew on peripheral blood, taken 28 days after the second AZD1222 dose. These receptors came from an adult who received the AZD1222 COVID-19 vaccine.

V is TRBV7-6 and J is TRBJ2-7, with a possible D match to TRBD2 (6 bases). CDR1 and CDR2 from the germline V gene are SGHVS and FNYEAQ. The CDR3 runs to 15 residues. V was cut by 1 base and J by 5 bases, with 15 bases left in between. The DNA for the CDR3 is TGTGCCAGCAGCTTAGAATCCGGGGGTAGGGACGAGCAGTACTTC. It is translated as CASSLESGGRDEQYF.

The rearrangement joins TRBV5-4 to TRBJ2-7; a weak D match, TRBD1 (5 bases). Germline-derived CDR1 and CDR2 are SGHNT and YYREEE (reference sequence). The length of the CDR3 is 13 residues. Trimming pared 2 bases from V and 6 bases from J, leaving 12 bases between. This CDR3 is CASSFVRAGEQYF. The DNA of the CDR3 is TGTGCCAGCAGCTTTGTCAGGGCCGGCGAGCAGTACTTC.

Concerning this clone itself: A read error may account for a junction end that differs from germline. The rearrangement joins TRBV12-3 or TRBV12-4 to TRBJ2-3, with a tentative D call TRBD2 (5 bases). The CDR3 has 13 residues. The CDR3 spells CASSPSSKDTQYF. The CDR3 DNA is TGTGCCAGCAGTCCGTCTAGCAAAGATACGCAGTATTTT.

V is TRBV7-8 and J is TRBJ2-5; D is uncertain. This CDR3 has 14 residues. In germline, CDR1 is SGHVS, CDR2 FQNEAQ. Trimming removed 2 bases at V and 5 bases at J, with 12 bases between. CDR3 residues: CASSLSRLVETQYF. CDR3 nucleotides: TGTGCCAGCAGCTTATCTAGATTGGTGGAGACCCAGTACTTC.

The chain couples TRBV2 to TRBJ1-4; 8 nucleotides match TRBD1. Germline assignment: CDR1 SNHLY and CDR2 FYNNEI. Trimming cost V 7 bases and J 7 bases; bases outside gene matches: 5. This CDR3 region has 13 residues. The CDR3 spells CASTDRAGEKLFF. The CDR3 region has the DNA TGTGCCAGCACGGACAGGGCGGGTGAAAAACTGTTTTTT.

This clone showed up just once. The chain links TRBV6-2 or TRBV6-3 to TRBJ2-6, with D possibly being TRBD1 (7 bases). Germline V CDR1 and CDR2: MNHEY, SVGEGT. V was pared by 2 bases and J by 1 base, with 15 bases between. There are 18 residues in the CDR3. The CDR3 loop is CASSYGGTAGSGANVLTF. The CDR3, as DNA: TGTGCCAGCAGTTACGGCGGGACAGCCGGATCTGGGGCCAACGTCCTGACTTTC.

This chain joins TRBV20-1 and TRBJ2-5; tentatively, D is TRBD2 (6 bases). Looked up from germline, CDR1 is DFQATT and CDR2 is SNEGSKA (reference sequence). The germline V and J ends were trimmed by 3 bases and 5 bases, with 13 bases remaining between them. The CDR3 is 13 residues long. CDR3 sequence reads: CSASFGGRETQYF. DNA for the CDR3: TGCAGTGCTAGTTTCGGGGGAAGGGAGACCCAGTACTTC.